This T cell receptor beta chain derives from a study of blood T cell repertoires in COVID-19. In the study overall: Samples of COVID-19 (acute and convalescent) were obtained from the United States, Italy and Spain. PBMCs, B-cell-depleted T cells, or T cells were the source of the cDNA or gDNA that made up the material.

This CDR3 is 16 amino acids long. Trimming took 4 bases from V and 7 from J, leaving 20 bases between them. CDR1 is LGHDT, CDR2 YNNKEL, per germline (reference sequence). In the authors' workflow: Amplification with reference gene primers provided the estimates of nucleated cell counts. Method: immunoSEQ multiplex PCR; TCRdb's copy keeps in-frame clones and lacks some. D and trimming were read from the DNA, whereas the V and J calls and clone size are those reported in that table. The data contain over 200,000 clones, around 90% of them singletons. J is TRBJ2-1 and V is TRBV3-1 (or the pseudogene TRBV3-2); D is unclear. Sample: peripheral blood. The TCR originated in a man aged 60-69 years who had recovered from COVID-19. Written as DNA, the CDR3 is TGTGCCAGCAGCCTCCTGGTCGGAGTTGAAAAAAATGAGCAGTTCTTC. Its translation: CASSLLVGVEKNEQFF.